Included here is one T cell receptor beta chain sequence, with context. What it recognizes is unknown. This entry comes from a study of T cell repertoires in cytomegalovirus infection. Study details: Carrying CMV and the relevant HLA type showed in public TCR beta signatures.

Trimming cost V 0 bases and J 4 bases, with 16 bases left between them. Germline lookup yields CDR1 LGHNA and CDR2 YNFKEQ. CDR3 size: 16 residues. Study outcomes and limitations: CMV-specific HLA-C-restricted TCR beta clonotypes dominated the ex vivo response. Identification of carriers of CMV plus the relevant HLA was achieved through cumulative public TCR beta family frequency.

One entry per CDR3 protein, called by TCRdb with MiXCR from the reads. The sample lists 450,000 to 650,000 distinct CDR3 sequences, 26% seen once, with around 14% in the top ten. The sequencing input was PBMCs. The clonotype originates from a human donor in good health (CMV status not recorded). Some clones in this sample may be carry-over from other donors' samples. V and J are TRBV4-2 and TRBJ2-7, with no clear D. The CDR3 bases are TGTGCCAGCAGCCAAGATCTCGGGCGGAACTATTACGAGCAGTACTTC. Translating gives CASSQDLGRNYYEQYF.